This T cell receptor beta chain was identified during a study of human CD8 memory T cell subsets. This clonotype shows up as medium-sized by frequency. UMI-labeled 5' RACE was the method by which TCR beta libraries were made. TCRdb reprocessed the 5' RACE reads and reports one entry per CDR3 protein, with no DNA. This sample's table reports 9,500 to 12,000 distinct CDR3 sequences. This CDR3 is 14 amino acids long. CDR1 SGHKS and CDR2 YYEKEE come from the germline V gene (reference sequence). Sequenced material: CD8+ T cells from PBMCs. The chain couples TRBV5-5 to TRBJ2-1; TCRdb returns TRBD2, unconfirmable since there is no DNA. This receptor was identified in a human donor in good health. CDR3 region: CASSSEGFDNEQFF.